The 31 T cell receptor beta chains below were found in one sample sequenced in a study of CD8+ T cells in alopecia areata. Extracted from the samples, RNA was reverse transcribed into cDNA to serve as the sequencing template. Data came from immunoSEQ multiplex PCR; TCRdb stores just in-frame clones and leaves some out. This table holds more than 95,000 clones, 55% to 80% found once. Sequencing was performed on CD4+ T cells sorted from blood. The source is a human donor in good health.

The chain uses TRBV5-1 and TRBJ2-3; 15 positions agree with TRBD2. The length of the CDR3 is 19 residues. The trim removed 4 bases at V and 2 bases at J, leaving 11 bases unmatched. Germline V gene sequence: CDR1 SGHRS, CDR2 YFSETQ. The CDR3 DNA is TGCGCCAGCAGCCGTGGGACTAGCGGGGGGCTCTCCTCCACAGATACGCAGTATTTT. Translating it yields CASSRGTSGGLSSTDTQYF.

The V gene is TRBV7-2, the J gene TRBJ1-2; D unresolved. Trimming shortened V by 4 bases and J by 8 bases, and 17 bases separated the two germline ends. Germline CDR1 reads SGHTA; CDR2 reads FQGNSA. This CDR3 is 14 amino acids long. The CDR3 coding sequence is TGTGCCAGCAGCTCCCCTAATAACCCAACCGGCTACACCTTC. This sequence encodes CASSSPNNPTGYTF.

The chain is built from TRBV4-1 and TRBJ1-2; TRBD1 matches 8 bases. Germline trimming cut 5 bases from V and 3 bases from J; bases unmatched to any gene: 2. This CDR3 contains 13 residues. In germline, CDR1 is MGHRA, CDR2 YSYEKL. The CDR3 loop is CASSAGGYYGYTF. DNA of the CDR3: TGCGCCAGCAGCGCAGGGGGCTACTATGGCTACACCTTC.

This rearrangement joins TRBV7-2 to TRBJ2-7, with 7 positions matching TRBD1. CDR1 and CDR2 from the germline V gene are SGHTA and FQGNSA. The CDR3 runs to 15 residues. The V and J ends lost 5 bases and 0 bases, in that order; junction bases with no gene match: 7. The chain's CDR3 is CASSLGTVSSYEQYF. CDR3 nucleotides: TGTGCCAGCAGCCTCGGGACAGTTTCCTCCTACGAGCAGTACTTC.

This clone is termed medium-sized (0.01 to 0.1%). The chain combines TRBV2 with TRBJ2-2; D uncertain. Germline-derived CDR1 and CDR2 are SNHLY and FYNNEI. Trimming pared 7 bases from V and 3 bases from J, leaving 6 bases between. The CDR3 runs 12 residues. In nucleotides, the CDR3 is TGTGCCAGCACCGTAGACACCGGGGAGCTGTTTTTT. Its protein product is CASTVDTGELFF.

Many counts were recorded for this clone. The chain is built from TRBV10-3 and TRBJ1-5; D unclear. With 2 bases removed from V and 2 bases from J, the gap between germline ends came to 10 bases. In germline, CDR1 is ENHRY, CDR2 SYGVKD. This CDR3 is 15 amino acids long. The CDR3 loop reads CAISEKVGGNQPQHF. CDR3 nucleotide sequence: TGTGCCATCAGTGAGAAAGTCGGGGGCAATCAGCCCCAGCATTTT.

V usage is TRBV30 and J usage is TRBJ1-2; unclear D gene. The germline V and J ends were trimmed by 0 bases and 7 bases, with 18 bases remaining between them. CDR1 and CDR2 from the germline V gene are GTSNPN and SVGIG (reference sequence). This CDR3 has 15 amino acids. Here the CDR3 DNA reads TGTGCCTGGAGTGTACGCCGTAGCCAGAATGGTGGCTACACCTTC. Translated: CAWSVRRSQNGGYTF.

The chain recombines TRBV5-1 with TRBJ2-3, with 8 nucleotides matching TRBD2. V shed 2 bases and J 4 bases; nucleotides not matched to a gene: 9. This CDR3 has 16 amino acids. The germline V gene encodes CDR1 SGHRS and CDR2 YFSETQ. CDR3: CASSLGSGGDPDTQYF. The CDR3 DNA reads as TGCGCCAGCAGCTTAGGAAGCGGGGGAGACCCAGATACGCAGTATTTT.

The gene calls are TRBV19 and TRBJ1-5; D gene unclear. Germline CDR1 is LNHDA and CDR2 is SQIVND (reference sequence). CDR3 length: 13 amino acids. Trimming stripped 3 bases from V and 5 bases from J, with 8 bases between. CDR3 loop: CASSIASYQPQHF. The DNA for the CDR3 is TGTGCCAGTAGTATCGCGAGCTATCAGCCCCAGCATTTT.

This CDR3 reads CAWKIVGYGGYTF. The CDR3 nucleotides are TGTGCCTGGAAGATAGTAGGCTACGGTGGCTACACCTTC. V usage is TRBV30 and J usage is TRBJ1-2; D is ambiguous. The CDR3 runs 13 residues. Germline CDR1 GTSNPN, CDR2 SVGIG (reference sequence). Trimming pared 4 bases from V and 7 bases from J, leaving 16 bases between. Using reference TRBV30 and TRBJ1-2 for the parts outside the CDR3, the full variable domain is SQTIHQWPATLVQPVGSPLSLECTVEGTSNPNLYWYRQAAGRGLQLLFYSVGIGQISSEVPQNLSASRPQDRQFILSSKKLLLSDSGFYLCAWKIVGYGGYTFGSGTRLTVV.

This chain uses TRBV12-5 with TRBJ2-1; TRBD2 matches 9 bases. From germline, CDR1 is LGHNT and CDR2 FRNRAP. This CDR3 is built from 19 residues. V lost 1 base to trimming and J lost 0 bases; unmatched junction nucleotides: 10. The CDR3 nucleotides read TGTGCTAGTGGTTTGGGACAGGGACTAGCATCCGGCTCCTACAATGAGCAGTTCTTC. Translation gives CASGLGQGLASGSYNEQFF.

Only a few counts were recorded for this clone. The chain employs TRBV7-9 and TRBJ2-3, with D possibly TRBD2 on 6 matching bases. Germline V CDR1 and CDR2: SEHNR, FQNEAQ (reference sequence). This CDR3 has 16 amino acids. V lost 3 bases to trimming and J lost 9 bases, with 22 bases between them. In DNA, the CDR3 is TGTGCCAGCAGCTTTGTACCGGGACTTTCCATTACCACGCAGTATTTT. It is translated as CASSFVPGLSITTQYF.

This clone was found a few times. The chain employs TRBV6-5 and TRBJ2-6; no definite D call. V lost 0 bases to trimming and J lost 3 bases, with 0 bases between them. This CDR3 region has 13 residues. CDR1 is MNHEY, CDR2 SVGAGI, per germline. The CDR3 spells CASSYSGANVLTF. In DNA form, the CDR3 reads TGTGCCAGCAGTTACTCTGGGGCCAACGTCCTGACTTTC.

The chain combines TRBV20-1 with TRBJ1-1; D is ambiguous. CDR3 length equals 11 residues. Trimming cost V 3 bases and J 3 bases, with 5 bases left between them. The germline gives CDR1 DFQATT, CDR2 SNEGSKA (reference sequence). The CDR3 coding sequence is TGCAGTGCTAGTGGTGACACTGAAGCTTTCTTT. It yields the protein CSASGDTEAFF.

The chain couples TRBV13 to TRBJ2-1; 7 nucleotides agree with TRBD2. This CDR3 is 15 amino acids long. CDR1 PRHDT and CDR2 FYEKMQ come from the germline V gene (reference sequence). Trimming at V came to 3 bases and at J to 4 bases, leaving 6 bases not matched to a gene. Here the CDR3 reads CASSFTGLPYNEQFF. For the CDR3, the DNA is TGTGCCAGCAGCTTCACGGGACTACCATACAATGAGCAGTTCTTC.

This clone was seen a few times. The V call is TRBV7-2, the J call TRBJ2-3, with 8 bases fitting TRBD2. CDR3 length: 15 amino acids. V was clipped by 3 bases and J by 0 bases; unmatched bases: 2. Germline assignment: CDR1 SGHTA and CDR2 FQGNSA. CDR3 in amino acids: CASSLVAGSTDTQYF. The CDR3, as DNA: TGTGCCAGCAGCTTGGTAGCGGGAAGCACAGATACGCAGTATTTT.

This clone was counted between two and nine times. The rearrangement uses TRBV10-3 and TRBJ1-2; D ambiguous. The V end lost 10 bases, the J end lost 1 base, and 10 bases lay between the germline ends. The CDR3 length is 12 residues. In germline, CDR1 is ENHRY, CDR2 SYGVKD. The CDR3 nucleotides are TGTGCCACCTCCCGAGTTAACTATGGCTACACCTTC. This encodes CATSRVNYGYTF.

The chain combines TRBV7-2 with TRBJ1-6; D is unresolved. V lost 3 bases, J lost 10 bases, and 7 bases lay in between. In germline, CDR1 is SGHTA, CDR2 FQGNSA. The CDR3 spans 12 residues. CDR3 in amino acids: CASSFSSSPLHF. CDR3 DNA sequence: TGTGCCAGCAGCTTTAGCTCCTCACCCCTCCACTTT.

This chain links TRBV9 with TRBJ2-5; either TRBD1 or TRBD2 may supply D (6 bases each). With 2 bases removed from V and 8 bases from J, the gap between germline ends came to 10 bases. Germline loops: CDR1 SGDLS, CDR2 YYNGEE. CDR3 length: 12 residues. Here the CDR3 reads CASSVYGGTQYF. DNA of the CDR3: TGTGCCAGCAGCGTTTACGGGGGCACCCAGTACTTC.

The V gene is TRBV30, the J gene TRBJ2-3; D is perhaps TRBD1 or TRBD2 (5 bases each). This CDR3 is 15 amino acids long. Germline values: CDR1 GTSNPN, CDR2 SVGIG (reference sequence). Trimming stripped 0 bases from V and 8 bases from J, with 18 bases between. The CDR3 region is CAWSVGSQGGGTQYF. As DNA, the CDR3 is TGTGCCTGGAGTGTGGGCAGCCAGGGTGGGGGTACGCAGTATTTT.

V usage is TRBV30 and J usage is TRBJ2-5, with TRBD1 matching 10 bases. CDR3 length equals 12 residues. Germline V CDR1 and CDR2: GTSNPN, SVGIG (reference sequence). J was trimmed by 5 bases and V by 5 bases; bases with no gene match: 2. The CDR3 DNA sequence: TGTGCCTGGGACAGGGGGCTCGAGACCCAGTACTTC. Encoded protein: CAWDRGLETQYF.

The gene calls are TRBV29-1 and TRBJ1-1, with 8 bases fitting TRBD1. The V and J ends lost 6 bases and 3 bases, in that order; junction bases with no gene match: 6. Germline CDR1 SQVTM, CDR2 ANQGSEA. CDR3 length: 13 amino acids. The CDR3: CSVARGRDTEAFF. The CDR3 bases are TGCAGCGTGGCCAGGGGGCGTGACACTGAAGCTTTCTTT.

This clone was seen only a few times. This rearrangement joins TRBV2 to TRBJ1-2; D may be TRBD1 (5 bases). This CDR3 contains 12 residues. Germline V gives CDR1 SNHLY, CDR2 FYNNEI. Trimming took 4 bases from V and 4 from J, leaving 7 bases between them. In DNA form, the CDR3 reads TGTGCCAGCAGTGGACAGAGCTATGGCTACACCTTC. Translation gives CASSGQSYGYTF.

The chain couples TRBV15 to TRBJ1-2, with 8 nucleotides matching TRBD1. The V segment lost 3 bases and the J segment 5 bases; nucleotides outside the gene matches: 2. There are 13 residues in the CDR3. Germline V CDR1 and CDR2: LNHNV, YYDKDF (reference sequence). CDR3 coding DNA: TGTGCCACCAGCAGCGGGACAGGATATGGCTACACCTTC. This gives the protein CATSSGTGYGYTF.

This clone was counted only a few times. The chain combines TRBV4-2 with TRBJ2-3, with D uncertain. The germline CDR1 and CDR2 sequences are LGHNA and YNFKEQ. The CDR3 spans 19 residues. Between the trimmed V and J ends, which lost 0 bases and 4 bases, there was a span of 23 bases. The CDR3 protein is CASSQDKSGTTPRADTQYF. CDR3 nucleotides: TGTGCCAGCAGCCAAGATAAATCCGGCACTACCCCTAGGGCAGATACGCAGTATTTT.

The CDR3 is CASSFTRDRAHEQYF. The CDR3, as DNA: TGTGCCAGCAGCTTCACCCGGGACAGGGCCCACGAGCAGTACTTC. This chain joins TRBV7-2 and TRBJ2-7; 9 bases line up with TRBD1. CDR3 length: 15 amino acids. With V trimmed by 3 bases and J by 5 bases, 8 bases remained unmatched. From germline, CDR1 is SGHTA and CDR2 FQGNSA.

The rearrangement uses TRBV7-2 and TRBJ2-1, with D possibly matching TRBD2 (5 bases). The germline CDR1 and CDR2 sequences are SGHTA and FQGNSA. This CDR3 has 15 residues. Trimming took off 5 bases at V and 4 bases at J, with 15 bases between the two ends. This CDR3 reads CASSGRTARYNEQFF. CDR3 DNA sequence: TGTGCCAGCAGCGGTAGGACTGCCCGGTACAATGAGCAGTTCTTC. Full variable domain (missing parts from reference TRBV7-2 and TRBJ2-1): GAGVSQSPSNKVTEKGKDVELRCDPISGHTALYWYRQSLGQGLEFLIYFQGNSAPDKSGLPSDRFSAERTGGSVSTLTIQRTQQEDSAVYLCASSGRTARYNEQFFGPGTRLTVL.

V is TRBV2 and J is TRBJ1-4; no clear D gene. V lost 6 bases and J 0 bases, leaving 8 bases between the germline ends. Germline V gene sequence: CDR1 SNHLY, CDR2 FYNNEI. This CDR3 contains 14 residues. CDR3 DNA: TGTGCCAGCAGGGCCGAGGCAACTAATGAAAAACTGTTTTTT. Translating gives CASRAEATNEKLFF.

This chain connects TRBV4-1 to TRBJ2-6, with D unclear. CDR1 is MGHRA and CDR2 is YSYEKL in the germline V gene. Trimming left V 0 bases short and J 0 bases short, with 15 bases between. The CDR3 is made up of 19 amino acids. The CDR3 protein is CASSQDRDTAYSGANVLTF. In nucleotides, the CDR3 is TGCGCCAGCAGCCAAGATCGAGACACAGCTTACTCTGGGGCCAACGTCCTGACTTTC.

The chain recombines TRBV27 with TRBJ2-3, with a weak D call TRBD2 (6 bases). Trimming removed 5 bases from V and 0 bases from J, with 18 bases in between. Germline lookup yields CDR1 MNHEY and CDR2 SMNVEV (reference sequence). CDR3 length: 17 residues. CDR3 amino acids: CASSLTPVTSSTDTQYF. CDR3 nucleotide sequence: TGTGCCAGCAGTCTAACTCCGGTTACTAGCAGCACAGATACGCAGTATTTT.

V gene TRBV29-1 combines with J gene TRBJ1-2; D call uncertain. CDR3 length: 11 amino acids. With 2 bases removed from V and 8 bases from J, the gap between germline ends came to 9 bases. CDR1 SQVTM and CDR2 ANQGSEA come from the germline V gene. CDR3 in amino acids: CSVEPTNGYTF. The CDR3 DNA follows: TGCAGCGTTGAACCAACCAACGGCTACACCTTC.